The rows below give T cell receptor beta chains drawn from one sample of a study of blood T cell repertoires in COVID-19. Some clones are missing from TCRdb's copy, which holds only in-frame ones; the method was immunoSEQ multiplex PCR. The table has roughly 48,000 clones, 93% seen once. Sequencing was performed on peripheral blood. The source of these receptors is a man in his 60s with COVID-19, enrolled during active disease. Both conserved end residues are part of each CDR3. The order of the fields is CDR3 protein, CDR3 DNA, CDR3 length, clone size, V gene, J gene, D gene. A D gene is named only where the DNA matches it firmly. The size field is filled for only some rows; it gives once, few, many or a size class.

CDR3: CASSQDRGRAFF
DNA: TGTGCCAGCAGCCAAGACAGGGGGAGAGCTTTCTTT
length: 12
size: NA
V: TRBV3-1/TRBV3-2
J: TRBJ1-1
D: TRBD1

CDR3: CASSSDSNNYGYTF
DNA: TGTGCCAGCAGTTCCGACAGTAATAACTATGGCTACACCTTC
length: 14
size: NA
V: TRBV7-9
J: TRBJ1-2
D: NA

CDR3: CARVTSGGSIDKNIQYF
DNA: TGTGCCAGGGTGACTAGCGGGGGATCTATTGACAAAAACATTCAGTACTTC
length: 17
size: NA
V: TRBV21-1
J: TRBJ2-4
D: NA

CDR3: CASSQMDSRRPYGYTF
DNA: TGTGCCAGCTCACAAATGGACAGCCGGCGGCCCTATGGCTACACCTTC
length: 16
size: once
V: TRBV18
J: TRBJ1-2
D: NA

CDR3: CSATKPGPLHF
DNA: TGCAGTGCCACCAAACCGGGACCCCTCCACTTT
length: 11
size: NA
V: TRBV20-1
J: TRBJ1-6
D: NA

CDR3: CASSRTTDYCSSYEQYF
DNA: TGTGCCAGCAGCCGCACGACCGACTACTGTAGCTCCTACGAGCAGTACTTC
length: 17
size: NA
V: TRBV3-1/TRBV3-2
J: TRBJ2-7
D: NA

CDR3: CASSYSGSGGKAQYF
DNA: TGTGCCAGCAGTTACTCGGGTAGCGGCGGGAAGGCGCAGTATTTT
length: 15
size: once
V: TRBV6-5
J: TRBJ2-3
D: NA

CDR3: CASSQGTVSGNTIYF
DNA: TGCGCCAGCAGCCAAGGGACAGTCTCTGGAAACACCATATATTTT
length: 15
size: once
V: TRBV4-1
J: TRBJ1-3
D: NA

CDR3: CASSPRANQETQYF
DNA: TGCGCCAGCAGCCCCCGAGCCAACCAAGAGACCCAGTACTTC
length: 14
size: NA
V: TRBV5-1
J: TRBJ2-5
D: NA

CDR3: CSVEKGTGGRGYTF
DNA: TGCAGCGTTGAAAAAGGAACAGGGGGCCGCGGCTACACCTTC
length: 14
size: NA
V: TRBV29-1
J: TRBJ1-2
D: TRBD1